These T cell receptor beta chains were read from a single sample in a study of cytomegalovirus exposure and HLA in healthy donors. The data were produced by immunoSEQ multiplex PCR, yet TCRdb's version contains in-frame clones alone and is incomplete. Of roughly 140,000 clones in the sample, over 75% are singletons; the top ten hold about 0.62%. Sequencing was carried out using PBMCs. These receptors all come from a male donor in good health and CMV-seronegative. Both conserved end residues are trimmed from each CDR3.

V: TRBV7-9; J: TRBJ2-3; CDR3: SSSFKGTGRMADTQY
V: TRBV5-1; J: TRBJ1-3; CDR3: ASSASTGAGNTIY
V: TRBV4-3; J: TRBJ2-3; CDR3: ASSQDRRARSTDTQY
V: TRBV12-5; J: TRBJ2-1; CDR3: ASGPRGRDWNEQF
V: TRBV5-8; J: TRBJ2-7; CDR3: ASSPGQLLKGSEQY
V: TRBV11-1; J: TRBJ2-3; CDR3: ASSLEGGQTPSTDTQY
V: TRBV30; J: TRBJ1-4; CDR3: AWSDLSGSYEKLF
V: TRBV5-4; J: TRBJ2-7; CDR3: ASSLGPGSYEQY
V: TRBV4-1; J: TRBJ1-1; CDR3: ASSQEGGPLKAF
V: TRBV30; J: TRBJ1-1; CDR3: AWNRQGAAF
V: TRBV30; J: TRBJ1-6; CDR3: AWSSQAYNSPLH
V: TRBV20-1; J: TRBJ1-1; CDR3: SAAQAEAF
V: TRBV6-4; J: TRBJ2-7; CDR3: ASSPSSYEQY
V: TRBV6-6; J: TRBJ2-1; CDR3: ASELTGANEQF